Here is one TCR beta chain with its context. Per the original methods: Researchers report that nucleated cell counts were estimated from reference gene primer amplification. TCRdb's table, derived via immunoSEQ multiplex PCR, lists solely in-frame clones and lacks some. V, J and clone size are taken as reported in that table, and D and trimming were inferred from the DNA itself. This sample has some 120,000 clones; around nine tenths occur once, and the top ten carry approximately 2%. Trimming pared 7 bases from V and 5 bases from J, leaving 15 bases between. Germline-derived CDR1 and CDR2 are LNHDA and SQIVND (reference sequence). This CDR3 is 13 amino acids long. This sample is part of a study of blood T cell repertoires in COVID-19. Across the study: There were acute and convalescent COVID-19 samples, and they came from the United States, Italy and Spain. T cells, B-cell-depleted T cells, or PBMCs supplied cDNA or gDNA.

Seattle researchers signed up patients amid active infection and tracked them longitudinally. The specimen sequenced was peripheral blood. This receptor was identified in a man between 50 and 59 years old with COVID-19, enrolled during active disease. V and J are TRBV19 and TRBJ2-7; possibly TRBD2 for D (5 bases). CDR3 DNA sequence: TGTGCCAGTAAGATGTCGTCGGAGGACGAGCAGTACTTC. It codes for CASKMSSEDEQYF.